This entry describes one TCR beta chain. This sample stems from a study of blood T cell repertoires in COVID-19. The protocol was immunoSEQ multiplex PCR, while the TCRdb copy is restricted to in-frame clones and leaves out a portion. The sample yields tens of thousands of clones, about 92% seen once. CDR1 and CDR2 from the germline V gene are MNHEY and SVGAGI. The CDR3 loop spans 14 amino acids. The V and J ends lost 6 bases and 5 bases, in that order; junction bases with no gene match: 5. This chain connects TRBV6-5 to TRBJ2-3; 10 nucleotides align to TRBD1. Sequencing was performed on peripheral blood. The TCR comes from a man in his forties or fifties with acute or convalescent COVID-19. This chain's CDR3 is CASRGQGFKDTQYF. The CDR3 DNA is TGTGCCAGCAGGGGACAGGGGTTTAAAGATACGCAGTATTTT.